The 9 T cell receptor beta chains below come from one sample, sequenced in a study of PD-1 blockade in classical Hodgkin lymphoma. Relapse was seen in all patients after autologous stem cell transplantation, and brentuximab vedotin exposure was variable. The method was immunoSEQ multiplex PCR; TCRdb's version includes in-frame clones alone and lacks a portion of them. The profile shows about 14,000 clones, approximately 80% of them singletons. Source: peripheral blood mononuclear cells (PBMCs), taken at baseline. The receptors were sampled from a human donor with classical Hodgkin lymphoma.

The J gene is TRBJ1-2, the V gene TRBV6-1, with D possibly TRBD1 on 6 matching bases. The V end was cut by 5 bases, the J end by 5 bases, with 15 bases between. The germline V gene encodes CDR1 MNHNS and CDR2 SASEGT. The CDR3 spans 14 residues. CDR3 residues: CASSPRGAGYGYTF. In nucleotides, the CDR3 is TGTGCCAGCAGTCCTCGGGGGGCAGGGTATGGCTACACCTTC.

The V gene is TRBV10-2, the J gene TRBJ1-2; no clear D gene. Trimming left V 6 bases short and J 8 bases short, with 16 bases between. The CDR3 totals 13 residues. Germline lookup yields CDR1 WSHSY and CDR2 SAAADI. CDR3 loop: CASSDTADRGYTF. The CDR3 coding sequence is TGCGCCAGCAGCGACACCGCGGATAGAGGCTACACCTTC.

This chain joins TRBV7-2 and TRBJ1-5; D is unresolved. Trimming removed 4 bases from V and 5 bases from J, with 15 bases in between. The CDR3 runs 15 residues. Germline CDR1 reads SGHTA; CDR2 reads FQGNSA. CDR3 protein: CASSSHSDGYQPQHF. CDR3 DNA: TGTGCCAGCAGCTCGCATTCGGACGGGTATCAGCCCCAGCATTTT.

This clone occurred a few times. J is TRBJ2-3 and V is TRBV5-1; 11 bases line up with TRBD2. The germline V gene encodes CDR1 SGHRS and CDR2 YFSETQ. J gave up 1 base and V 4 bases, and 8 bases lay outside the gene matches. The CDR3 sequence is 17 residues long. CDR3: CASSVATSGVGTDTQYF. In nucleotides, the CDR3 is TGCGCCAGCAGCGTAGCGACTAGCGGGGTTGGCACAGATACGCAGTATTTT.

The chain carries TRBV6-1 and TRBJ2-6; no definite D call. The V end was cut by 7 bases, the J end by 3 bases, with 10 bases between. Germline V gene data show CDR1 as MNHNS and CDR2 as SASEGT. This CDR3 region has 14 residues. CDR3 in amino acids: CASTPNRGANVLTF. In DNA, the CDR3 is TGTGCCAGCACCCCCAATCGTGGGGCCAACGTCCTGACTTTC.

Only one count was recorded for this clone. The rearrangement links TRBV5-4 to TRBJ2-5; TRBD1 or TRBD2 may be the D gene (6 bases each). There are 14 residues in the CDR3. CDR1 SGHNT and CDR2 YYREEE come from the germline V gene (reference sequence). The V and J ends lost 4 bases and 5 bases respectively, with 15 bases between them. CDR3 sequence (DNA): TGTGCCAGCAGCCAAACCACAGGGAGGGAGACCCAGTACTTC. Protein product: CASSQTTGRETQYF.

This clone was detected once. The rearrangement uses TRBV28 and TRBJ2-7; perhaps TRBD2 as D (7 bases). V was trimmed by 10 bases and J by 0 bases, leaving 25 bases between them. This CDR3 region has 17 residues. Germline CDR1 MDHEN, CDR2 SYDVKM. The CDR3 region has the DNA TGTGCCATTTCGGACAGTTTCGCGGGGGTTCCCTCCTACGAGCAGTACTTC. This sequence encodes CAISDSFAGVPSYEQYF.

The rearrangement uses TRBV5-5 and TRBJ1-2; no definite D call. Germline V lookup: CDR1 SGHKS, CDR2 YYEKEE (reference sequence). V lost 1 base and J 0 bases, leaving 10 bases between the germline ends. CDR3 length equals 15 residues. The CDR3 sequence is CASSLYPGPNYGYTF. The CDR3 nucleotides read TGTGCCAGCAGCTTGTATCCGGGTCCTAACTATGGCTACACCTTC.

V is TRBV4-1 and J is TRBJ2-7; TRBD1 aligns across 7 bases. Losses at the gene ends were 6 bases for V and 5 bases for J; bases not matched to a gene: 7. Germline V gives CDR1 MGHRA, CDR2 YSYEKL. CDR3 length: 13 residues. This chain's CDR3 is CASRRQGSDEQYF. For the CDR3, the DNA is TGCGCCAGCAGACGACAGGGTTCGGACGAGCAGTACTTC.